This T cell receptor (beta chain) was identified during a study of blood T cells in healthy people across ages. The CDR3 consists of 16 residues. A J-beta primer mix and a sample-barcoded 5' primer were used in a second PCR of about 7 to 12 cycles. TCRdb fed the 5' RACE reads into MiXCR, producing one record per CDR3 protein. The sample records 850,000 to 1,000,000 distinct CDR3 sequences, roughly 51% being singletons. Per-sample PBMC isolation yielded at least 7 million cells. On this clonotype: Germline is not matched at one junction end, which may reflect a read error.

The clonotype originates from a woman aged 60-70 years in good health. V and J are TRBV12-3 or TRBV12-4 and TRBJ2-6; weak D call: TRBD1 (5 bases). Sequenced input: blood. CDR3 bases: TGTGCCAGCAGTTCGATTGTGTTCCCTGGGGCCAACGTCTTGACTTTC. It is translated as CASSSIVFPGANVLTF.